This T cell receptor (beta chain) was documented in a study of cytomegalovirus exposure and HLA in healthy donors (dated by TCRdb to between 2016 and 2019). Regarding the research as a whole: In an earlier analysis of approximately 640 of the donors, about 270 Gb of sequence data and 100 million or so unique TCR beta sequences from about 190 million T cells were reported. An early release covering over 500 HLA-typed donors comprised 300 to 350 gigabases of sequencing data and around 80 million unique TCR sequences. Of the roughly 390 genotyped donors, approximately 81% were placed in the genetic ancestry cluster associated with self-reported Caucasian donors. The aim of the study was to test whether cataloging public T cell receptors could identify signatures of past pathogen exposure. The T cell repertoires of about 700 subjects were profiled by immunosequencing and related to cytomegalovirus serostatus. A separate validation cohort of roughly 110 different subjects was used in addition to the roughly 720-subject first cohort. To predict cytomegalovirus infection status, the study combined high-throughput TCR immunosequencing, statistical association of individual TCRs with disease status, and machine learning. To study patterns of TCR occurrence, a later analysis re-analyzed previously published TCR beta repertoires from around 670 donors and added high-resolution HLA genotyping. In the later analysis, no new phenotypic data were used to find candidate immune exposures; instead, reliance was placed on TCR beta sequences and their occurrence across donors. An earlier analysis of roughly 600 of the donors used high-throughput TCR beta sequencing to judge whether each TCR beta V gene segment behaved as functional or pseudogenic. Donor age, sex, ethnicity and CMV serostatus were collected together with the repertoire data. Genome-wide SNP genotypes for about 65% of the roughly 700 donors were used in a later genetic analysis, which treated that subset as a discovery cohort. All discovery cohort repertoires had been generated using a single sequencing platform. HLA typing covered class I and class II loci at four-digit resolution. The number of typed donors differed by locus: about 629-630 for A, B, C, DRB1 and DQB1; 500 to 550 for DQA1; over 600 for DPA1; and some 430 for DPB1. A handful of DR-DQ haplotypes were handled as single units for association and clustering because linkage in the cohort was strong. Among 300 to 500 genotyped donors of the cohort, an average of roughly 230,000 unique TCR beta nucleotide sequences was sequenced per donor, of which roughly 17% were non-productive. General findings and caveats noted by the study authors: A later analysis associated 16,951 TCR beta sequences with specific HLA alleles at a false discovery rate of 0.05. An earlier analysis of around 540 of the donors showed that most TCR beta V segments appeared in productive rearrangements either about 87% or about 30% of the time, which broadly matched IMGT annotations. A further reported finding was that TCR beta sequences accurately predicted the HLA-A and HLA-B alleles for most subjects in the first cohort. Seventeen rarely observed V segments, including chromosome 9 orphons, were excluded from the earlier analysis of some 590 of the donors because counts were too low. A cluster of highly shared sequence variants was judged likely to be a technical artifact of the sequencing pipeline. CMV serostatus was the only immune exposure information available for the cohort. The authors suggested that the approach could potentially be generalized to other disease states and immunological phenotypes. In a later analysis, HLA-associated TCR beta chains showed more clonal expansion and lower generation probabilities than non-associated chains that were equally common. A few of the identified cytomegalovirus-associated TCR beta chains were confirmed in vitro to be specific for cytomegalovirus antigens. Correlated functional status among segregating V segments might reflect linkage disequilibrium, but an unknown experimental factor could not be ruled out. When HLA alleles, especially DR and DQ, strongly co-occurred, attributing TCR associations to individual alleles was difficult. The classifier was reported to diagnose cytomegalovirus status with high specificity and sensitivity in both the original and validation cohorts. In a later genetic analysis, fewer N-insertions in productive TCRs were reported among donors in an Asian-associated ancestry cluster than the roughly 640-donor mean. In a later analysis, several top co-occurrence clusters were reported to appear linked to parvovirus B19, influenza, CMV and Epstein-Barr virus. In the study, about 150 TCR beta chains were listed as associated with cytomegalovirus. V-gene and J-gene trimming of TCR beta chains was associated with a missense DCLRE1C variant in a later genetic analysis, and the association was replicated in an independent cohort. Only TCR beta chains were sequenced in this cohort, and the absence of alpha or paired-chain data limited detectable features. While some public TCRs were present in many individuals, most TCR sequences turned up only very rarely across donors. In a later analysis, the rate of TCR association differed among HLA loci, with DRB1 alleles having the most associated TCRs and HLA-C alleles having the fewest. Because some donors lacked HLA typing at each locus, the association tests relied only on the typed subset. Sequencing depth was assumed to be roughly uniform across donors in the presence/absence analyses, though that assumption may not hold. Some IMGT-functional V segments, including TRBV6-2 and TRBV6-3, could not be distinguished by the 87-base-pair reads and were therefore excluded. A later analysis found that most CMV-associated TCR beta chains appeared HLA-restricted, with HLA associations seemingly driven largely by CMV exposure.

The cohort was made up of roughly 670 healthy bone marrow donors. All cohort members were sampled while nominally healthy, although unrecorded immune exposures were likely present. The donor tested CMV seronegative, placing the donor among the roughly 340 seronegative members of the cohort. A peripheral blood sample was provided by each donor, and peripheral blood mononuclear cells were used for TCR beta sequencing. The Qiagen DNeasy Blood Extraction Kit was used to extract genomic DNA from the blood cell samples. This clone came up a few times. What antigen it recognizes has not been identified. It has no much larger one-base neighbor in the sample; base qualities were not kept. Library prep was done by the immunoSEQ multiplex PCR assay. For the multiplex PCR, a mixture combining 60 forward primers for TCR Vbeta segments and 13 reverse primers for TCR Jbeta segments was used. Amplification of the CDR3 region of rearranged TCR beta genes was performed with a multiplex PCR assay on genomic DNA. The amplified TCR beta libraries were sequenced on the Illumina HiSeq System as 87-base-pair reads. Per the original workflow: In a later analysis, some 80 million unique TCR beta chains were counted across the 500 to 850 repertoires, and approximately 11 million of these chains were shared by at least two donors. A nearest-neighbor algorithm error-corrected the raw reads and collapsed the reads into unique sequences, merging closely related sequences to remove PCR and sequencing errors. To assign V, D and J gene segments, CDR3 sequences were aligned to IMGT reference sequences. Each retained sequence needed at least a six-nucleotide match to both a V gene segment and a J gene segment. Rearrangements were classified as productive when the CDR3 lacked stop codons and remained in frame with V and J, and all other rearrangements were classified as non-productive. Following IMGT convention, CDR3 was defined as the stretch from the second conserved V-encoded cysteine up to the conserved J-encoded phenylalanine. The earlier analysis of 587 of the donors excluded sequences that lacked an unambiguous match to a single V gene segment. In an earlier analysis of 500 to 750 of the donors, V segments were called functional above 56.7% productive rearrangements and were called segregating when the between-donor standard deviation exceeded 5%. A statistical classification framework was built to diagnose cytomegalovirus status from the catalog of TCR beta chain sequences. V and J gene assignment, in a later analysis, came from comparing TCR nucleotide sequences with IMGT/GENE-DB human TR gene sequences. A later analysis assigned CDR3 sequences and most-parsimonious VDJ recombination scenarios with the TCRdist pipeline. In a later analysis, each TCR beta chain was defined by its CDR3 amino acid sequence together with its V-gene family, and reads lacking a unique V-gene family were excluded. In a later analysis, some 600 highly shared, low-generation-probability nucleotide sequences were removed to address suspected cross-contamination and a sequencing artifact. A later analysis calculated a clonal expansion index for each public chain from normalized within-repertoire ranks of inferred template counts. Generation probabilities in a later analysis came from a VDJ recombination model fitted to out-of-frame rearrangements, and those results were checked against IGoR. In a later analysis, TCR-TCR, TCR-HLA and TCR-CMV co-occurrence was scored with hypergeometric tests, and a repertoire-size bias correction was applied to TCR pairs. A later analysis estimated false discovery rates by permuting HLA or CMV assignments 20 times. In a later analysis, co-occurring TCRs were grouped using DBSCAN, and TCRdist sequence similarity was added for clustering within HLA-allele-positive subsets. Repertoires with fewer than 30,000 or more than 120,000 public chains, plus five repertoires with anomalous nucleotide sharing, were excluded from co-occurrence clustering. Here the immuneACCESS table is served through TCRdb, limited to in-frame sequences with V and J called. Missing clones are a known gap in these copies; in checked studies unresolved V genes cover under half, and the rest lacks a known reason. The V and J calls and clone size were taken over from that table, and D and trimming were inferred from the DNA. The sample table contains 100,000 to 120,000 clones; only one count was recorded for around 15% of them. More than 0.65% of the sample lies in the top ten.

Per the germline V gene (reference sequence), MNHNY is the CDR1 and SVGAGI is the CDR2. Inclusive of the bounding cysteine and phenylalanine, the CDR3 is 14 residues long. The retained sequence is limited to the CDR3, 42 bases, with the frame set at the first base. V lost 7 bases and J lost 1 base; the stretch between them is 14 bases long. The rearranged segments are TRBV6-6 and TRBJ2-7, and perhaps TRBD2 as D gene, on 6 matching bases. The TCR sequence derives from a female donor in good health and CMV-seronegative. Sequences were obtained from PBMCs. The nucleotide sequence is TGTGCCAGCACCGCACTCGCGGGGTCCTACGAGCAGTACTTC. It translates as CASTALAGSYEQYF.